This is a list of T cell receptor beta chains from one sample in a study of T cells after yellow fever vaccination. TCRdb recomputed calls from the 5' RACE reads with MiXCR, one row per CDR3 protein. The sample holds 500,000 to 650,000 distinct CDR3 sequences, 10% to 15% seen once. Here the sequenced sample was PBMCs, taken on the day of the yellow fever booster vaccination. These TCRs come from a man aged 25-40 years who received the YFV17D yellow fever vaccine. CDR3s leave out the opening cysteine and the closing phenylalanine or tryptophan.

length	V	CDR3
13	TRBV20-1	SARDPRGSGDEQF
11	TRBV6-1	ASRSGQGGEQY
14	TRBV19	ASSRKSGTHTDTQY
12	TRBV28	ASSLAGRMETQY
13	TRBV5-1	ASSLDWGGADTQY
11	TRBV28	ASSKHDGGGLF
11	TRBV7-2	ASSLGPGGTQY
14	TRBV18	ASSRQGGTSTDTQY
12	TRBV10-2	ASSEGGTNYAQY
11	TRBV7-9	ASSRLAFYEQY
10	TRBV7-2	ASSQSDETQY
8	TRBV11-2	AYVDNEQF
13	TRBV19	ASSAGLAELYEQY
14	TRBV9	ASSPAGAQGTDTQY
12	TRBV20-1	SARTPGVNTEAF
12	TRBV5-5	ASSLGAVNTEAF
12	TRBV7-2	ASSLSRFPDTQY
13	TRBV7-9	ASSPGGAGQYEQY
15	TRBV2	ATAGTSGEPLIYEQF
12	TRBV7-2	ASSLRASWDEQY
12	TRBV6-5	ASSYRGFNYGYT
13	TRBV7-2	ASSLAWTGGYEQY
14	TRBV3-1	ASSRLVWPLSYEQY
13	TRBV6-5	ASSYSNGGFYGYT
11	TRBV9	ASSVGTQETQY
13	TRBV5-1	ASSLGLVVADTQY
13	TRBV21-1	ASSPARQGVHEQY
13	TRBV7-9	ASSPKGLAGYEQY
16	TRBV12-3/TRBV12-4	ASSSTLGTGVGANVLT
13	TRBV7-2	ASSLVYGEYNEQF
12	TRBV15	ATSRDVEGTEAF
14	TRBV19	ASSIALAELRNEQF
12	TRBV30	AWISSETVYEQY
14	TRBV28	ASSPTGRSYNSPLH
14	TRBV7-6	ASSLYLTETNNEQF
17	TRBV27	ASSLGRPTGQGSGNTIY
13	TRBV5-1	ASSGWSGTTDTQY
13	TRBV5-1	ASSPGTGGTQPQH
12	TRBV20-1	SARRGRIYNEQF
11	TRBV12-3/TRBV12-4	ASSQFNTYEQY
10	TRBV6-5	ASSYSIGEQY
10	TRBV20-1	SAEPRNNEQF
10	TRBV20-1	SAKRGQETQY
15	TRBV10-3	AISESHKTGGKNIQY
13	TRBV9	ASSVDPEGVKKLF
15	TRBV4-3	ASSQDGLAGGGETQY
12	TRBV12-3/TRBV12-4	ASSSLVSYNEQF
12	TRBV29-1	SGRREGPKNIQY
12	TRBV5-6	ASSLGSAGTEAF
11	TRBV7-2	ASSTGTGQPQH
14	TRBV6-5	ASSYSGSANTGELF
13	TRBV5-6	ASSPATDTNEKLF
13	TRBV6-2/TRBV6-3	ASSSPGTSAYEQY
12	TRBV6-2/TRBV6-3	ASSNPQTGREQF
10	TRBV20-1	SASRPSSEQY
13	TRBV7-2	ASSSRMGSNQPQH
11	TRBV12-3/TRBV12-4	ASSFTATGELF
14	TRBV6-5	ASRPWTSGRTETQY
13	TRBV5-8	ASSWGRTGNSPLH